This T cell receptor beta chain was recovered during a study of blood T cell repertoires in COVID-19. Overall study: T cells, B-cell-depleted T cells, or PBMCs provided the cDNA or gDNA that served as material.

The cohort comprised adults aged roughly 18 to 100 years residing in about two dozen US areas. Germline V lookup: CDR1 SGHDT, CDR2 YYEEEE. The CDR3 is made up of 15 amino acids. Trimming pared 1 base from V and 3 bases from J, leaving 13 bases between. Produced via immunoSEQ multiplex PCR; TCRdb's table is partial and in-frame only. The sample carries roughly 300,000 clones, 80% to 90% recorded once. V is TRBV5-6 and J is TRBJ1-1, with D uncertain. The receptor was isolated from a woman aged 25 to 39 who had recovered from COVID-19. The sequenced sample consisted of PBMCs or T cells enriched from blood (not recorded which). This CDR3 is CASSLTRGWYTEAFF. The DNA of the CDR3 is TGTGCCAGCAGCTTGACGCGCGGATGGTACACTGAAGCTTTCTTT.